This TCR beta chain was sequenced in a study of shared clonotypes between healthy human individuals. Germline loops: CDR1 SGHVS, CDR2 FQNEAQ. The CDR3 contains 13 residues. Trimming took 1 base from V and 8 from J, leaving 9 bases between them. TCRdb keeps only in-frame clones here, not all; method: immunoSEQ multiplex PCR. Of approximately 2.5 million clones in the sample, 90% to 95% were seen once. The chain links TRBV7-8 to TRBJ1-5, with unresolved D. The sequencing sample was made of naive CD4+ T cells sorted from blood. Subset in this sample: CD45RA+ positively selected. This clonotype was sampled from a man younger than 30 in good health. The CDR3 here is CASSLGAKKPQHF. CDR3 nucleotide sequence: TGTGCCAGCAGCTTAGGGGCAAAGAAGCCCCAGCATTTT.